Below, 6 T cell receptor beta chains from the same sample are listed, as sequenced in a study of cytomegalovirus exposure and HLA in healthy donors. A multiplex PCR was run with 60 Vbeta primers and 13 Jbeta primers. Profiling relied on immunoSEQ multiplex PCR, and the TCRdb table lists in-frame clones only, not all of them. This sample has about 100,000 clones, with 60% to 80% found just once. Sequencing was performed on PBMCs. These receptors all come from a young woman in good health and CMV-seropositive.

The chain joins TRBV9 to TRBJ1-1; D might be TRBD1 (5 bases). Between the trimmed V and J ends, which lost 4 bases and 0 bases, there was a span of 7 bases. Germline values: CDR1 SGDLS, CDR2 YYNGEE. The CDR3 length is 13 residues. CDR3 coding DNA: TGTGCCAGCAGCATGACAGTGAACACTGAAGCTTTCTTT. Protein sequence: CASSMTVNTEAFF.

The sample holds one count of this clone. Here the CDR3 reads CASQQGADQQYF. CDR3 in DNA: TGTGCCAGCCAGCAGGGGGCGGACCAGCAGTACTTC. This sequence joins TRBV6-6 and TRBJ2-7, with TRBD1 identical over 8 bases. Germline-derived CDR1 and CDR2 are MNHNY and SVGAGI (reference sequence). V dropped 8 bases and J dropped 8; count of bases not matched to a gene: 8. This CDR3 is 12 amino acids long.

This clone was counted once. The V call is TRBV30, the J call TRBJ1-2; no definite D call. Trimming removed 0 bases from V and 8 bases from J, with 16 bases in between. This CDR3 has 14 amino acids. In germline, CDR1 is GTSNPN, CDR2 SVGIG (reference sequence). The CDR3 DNA reads TGTGCCTGGAGTGTTGGCCCGGGTGCGAGGGGCTACACCTTC. Its protein is CAWSVGPGARGYTF.

This clone has a handful of counts. This chain links TRBV29-1 with TRBJ2-3; tentative D call: TRBD2 (6 bases). V was cut by 8 bases and J by 6 bases, with 15 bases left in between. Germline CDR1 and CDR2: SQVTM and ANQGSEA. The CDR3 has 12 amino acids. The CDR3 region is CSFSEGGDTQYF. The CDR3 nucleotides read TGCAGCTTTTCGGAGGGCGGGGATACGCAGTATTTT.

The rearrangement uses TRBV19 and TRBJ1-1; D may be TRBD1 (6 bases). The CDR3 sequence is 12 residues long. The V and J ends lost 6 bases and 5 bases respectively, with 10 bases between them. Germline CDR1 is LNHDA and CDR2 is SQIVND (reference sequence). The CDR3 DNA reads TGTGCCAGTAGGCCAGGGGTGACTGAAGCTTTCTTT. Protein: CASRPGVTEAFF.

The chain is built from TRBV27 and TRBJ1-5, with unresolved D. Deletions cut 2 bases from V and 0 bases from J, with 14 bases between. Germline V lookup: CDR1 MNHEY, CDR2 SMNVEV (reference sequence). The CDR3 runs to 17 residues. CDR3 region: CASSLLGGNPSNQPQHF. The CDR3 region has the DNA TGTGCCAGCAGTTTACTGGGAGGAAATCCTAGCAATCAGCCCCAGCATTTT.